Each of the 20 T cell receptor beta chains below was sequenced from the same sample in a study of T cell responses to AZD1222 COVID-19 vaccine. Assay: immunoSEQ multiplex PCR; the TCRdb copy retains only in-frame clones and omits some. The sample has around 170,000 clones, about nine tenths seen once. This specimen was peripheral blood, taken on day 0 of AZD1222 vaccination. The receptors were sampled from an adult in good health.

The gene calls are TRBV28 and TRBJ1-1; no firm D call. The germline V and J ends were trimmed by 1 base and 6 bases, with 15 bases remaining between them. This CDR3 contains 15 residues. Germline V lookup: CDR1 MDHEN, CDR2 SYDVKM. For the CDR3, the DNA is TGTGCCAGCAGTTTATCCTTCCCAGGAGAGGCTGAAGCTTTCTTT. Its protein is CASSLSFPGEAEAFF.

CDR3 DNA sequence: TGTGCCAGCAGTCCGGCTAGCGGGGGGGCCCTAGCGACCGGGGAGCTGTTTTTT. Its protein product is CASSPASGGALATGELFF. The V gene is TRBV2, the J gene TRBJ2-2, with 12 bases aligning to TRBD2. J lost 5 bases, V lost 5 bases, and 12 bases had no gene match. Germline V gene sequence: CDR1 SNHLY, CDR2 FYNNEI. CDR3 size: 18 residues.

The J gene is TRBJ1-2, the V gene TRBV19; D unresolved. This CDR3 is 17 amino acids long. Germline V gene lookup returns CDR1 LNHDA and CDR2 SQIVND (reference sequence). With 3 bases removed from V and 2 bases from J, the gap between germline ends came to 19 bases. The CDR3 reads CASSIVGGQNSNYGYTF. CDR3 in DNA: TGTGCCAGTAGTATCGTAGGTGGGCAGAATTCCAACTATGGCTACACCTTC.

This sequence joins TRBV5-4 and TRBJ1-2, with TRBD1 identical over 11 bases. Trimming removed 4 bases from V and 1 base from J; junction bases left unmatched: 9. CDR1 SGHNT and CDR2 YYREEE come from the germline V gene (reference sequence). This CDR3 has 17 residues. CDR3 nucleotides: TGTGCCAGCAGCCGTGGACAGGGGGCCCAAATTAACTATGGCTACACCTTC. Its protein is CASSRGQGAQINYGYTF.

The chain links TRBV29-1 to TRBJ1-2, with TRBD1 matching over 8 bases. The CDR3 covers 16 residues. V shed 0 bases and J 2 bases; nucleotides not matched to a gene: 8. Germline CDR1 reads SQVTM; CDR2 reads ANQGSEA. The CDR3 sequence is CSVEDPGQGANYGYTF. CDR3 DNA: TGCAGCGTTGAAGACCCCGGGCAGGGGGCCAACTATGGCTACACCTTC.

The chain has TRBV27 and TRBJ2-1, with a tentative D call TRBD2 (6 bases). The CDR3 runs to 12 residues. The V and J ends lost 3 bases and 9 bases respectively, with 9 bases between them. CDR1 and CDR2 (germline): MNHEY, SMNVEV (reference sequence). CDR3 residues: CASSFTSSEQFF. As DNA, the CDR3 is TGTGCCAGCAGTTTTACTAGCTCTGAGCAGTTCTTC.

This chain connects TRBV7-9 to TRBJ2-1, with 9 bases aligning to TRBD2. CDR3 length: 16 amino acids. V was clipped by 5 bases and J by 1 base; unmatched bases: 6. CDR1 and CDR2 from the germline V gene are SEHNR and FQNEAQ (reference sequence). Here the CDR3 DNA reads TGTGCCAGCAGCCTGTGGCTAGCGGGGTCCTACAATGAGCAGTTCTTC. Translated, it gives CASSLWLAGSYNEQFF.

This rearrangement joins TRBV7-3 to TRBJ2-2, with D hard to call. Between the trimmed V and J ends, which lost 1 base and 1 base, there was a span of 4 bases. Germline CDR1 and CDR2: SGHTA and FQGTGA. This CDR3 region has 14 residues. The CDR3 loop reads CASSLNRNTGELFF. The CDR3 coding sequence is TGTGCCAGCAGCTTAAATCGGAACACCGGGGAGCTGTTTTTT. Drawing the rest from reference TRBV7-3 and TRBJ2-2, the complete variable domain is GAGVSQTPSNKVTEKGKYVELRCDPISGHTALYWYRQSLGQGPEFLIYFQGTGAADDSGLPNDRFFAVRPEGSVSTLKIQRTERGDSAVYLCASSLNRNTGELFFGEGSRLTVL.

The J gene is TRBJ2-7, the V gene TRBV11-2; D unresolved. From germline, CDR1 is SGHAT and CDR2 FQNNGV. The CDR3 contains 15 residues. V was pared by 0 bases and J by 3 bases, with 12 bases between. CDR3 loop: CASSLERPTLYEQYF. DNA for the CDR3: TGTGCCAGCAGCTTAGAGAGGCCAACCCTCTACGAGCAGTACTTC.

This chain joins TRBV27 and TRBJ1-1; D uncertain. The V and J ends lost 1 base and 8 bases respectively, with 11 bases between them. Germline CDR1 and CDR2: MNHEY and SMNVEV (reference sequence). The length of the CDR3 is 13 residues. CDR3 coding DNA: TGTGCCAGCAGTTTATTCCCCGCAAAGGAAGCTTTCTTT. This gives the protein CASSLFPAKEAFF.

The chain recombines TRBV5-1 with TRBJ1-5; 8 bases map to TRBD1. V was clipped by 4 bases and J by 7 bases; unmatched bases: 7. The CDR3 length is 14 residues. Germline V gives CDR1 SGHRS, CDR2 YFSETQ. CDR3 amino acids: CASSPTGGGQPQHF. For the CDR3, the DNA is TGCGCCAGCAGCCCTACAGGGGGGGGCCAGCCCCAGCATTTT.

A single count supports this clone. The gene calls are TRBV6-8 and TRBJ1-2; D gene unclear. Trimming shortened V by 8 bases and J by 4 bases, and 17 bases separated the two germline ends. CDR3 length: 14 residues. CDR1 and CDR2 (germline): MNHGY, SAAAGT. The chain's CDR3 is CASLYPGGIYGYTF. CDR3 nucleotides: TGTGCCAGCCTATACCCAGGCGGAATCTATGGCTACACCTTC.

V gene TRBV6-5 combines with J gene TRBJ2-7; D uncertain. Trimming cost V 7 bases and J 5 bases, with 15 bases left between them. The CDR3 has 13 amino acids. The germline CDR1 and CDR2 sequences are MNHEY and SVGAGI. Here the CDR3 DNA reads TGTGCCAGCAATCAACTCGGTTCCCACGAGCAGTACTTC. This codes for CASNQLGSHEQYF.

The chain links TRBV5-6 to TRBJ2-2; unclear D gene. Germline V CDR1 and CDR2: SGHDT, YYEEEE. CDR3 length equals 13 residues. Trimming cost V 0 bases and J 2 bases, with 2 bases left between them. CDR3 in DNA: TGTGCCAGCAGCTTGGCCAACACCGGGGAGCTGTTTTTT. Amino acid sequence: CASSLANTGELFF.

This clone occurred a few times. Here the CDR3 reads CASSRILRTPAEKLFF. The DNA of the CDR3 is TGCGCCAGCAGCCGAATACTACGGACACCCGCTGAAAAACTGTTTTTT. V gene TRBV4-1 combines with J gene TRBJ1-4, with D perhaps matching TRBD1 (5 bases). V was cut by 4 bases and J by 7 bases, with 19 bases left in between. Germline CDR1 MGHRA, CDR2 YSYEKL. This CDR3 has 16 amino acids.

V and J are TRBV15 and TRBJ2-1; 11 nucleotides match TRBD2. Per the germline V gene, CDR1 is LNHNV and CDR2 is YYDKDF (reference sequence). The junction had 15 bases not matched to a gene; V was cut back by 2 bases and J by 9 bases. The CDR3 sequence is 18 residues long. The DNA of the CDR3 is TGTGCCACCAGCAGACGAGGGGGGACTAGCGGACCTGGGAGTGAGCAGTTCTTC. This encodes CATSRRGGTSGPGSEQFF.

V gene TRBV5-3 combines with J gene TRBJ2-7; no definite D call. TRBV5-3 is recorded as an ORF, its role being uncertain. CDR3 length: 13 residues. V lost 2 bases, J lost 1 base, and 7 bases lay in between. CDR3 DNA: TGTGCCAGAAGCTTAGGGTATTCCTACGAGCAGTACTTC. Translating it yields CARSLGYSYEQYF.

V usage is TRBV29-1 and J usage is TRBJ1-2; D call uncertain. The CDR3 runs 14 residues. Germline values: CDR1 SQVTM, CDR2 ANQGSEA. The V end was cut by 0 bases, the J end by 4 bases, with 12 bases between. Here the CDR3 DNA reads TGCAGCGTTGAAGATCAGAAGGGCTTCTATGGCTACACCTTC. Translation: CSVEDQKGFYGYTF.

The chain has TRBV7-6 and TRBJ2-7; D possibly corresponds to TRBD1 (5 bases). There are 15 residues in the CDR3. Germline-derived CDR1 and CDR2 are SGHVS and FNYEAQ. V dropped 2 bases and J dropped 4 bases, with 15 bases sitting between them. The CDR3 reads CASSLRGSASYEQYF. CDR3 bases: TGTGCCAGCAGCTTAAGGGGCTCCGCCTCATACGAGCAGTACTTC.

The chain joins TRBV4-3 to TRBJ2-2; maybe TRBD2 (6 bases). V was cut by 1 base and J by 2 bases, with 14 bases left in between. Germline V lookup: CDR1 LGHNA, CDR2 YSLEER. The length of the CDR3 is 17 residues. The CDR3 nucleotides read TGCGCCAGCAGCCAAGCGCCCCAGCGGGTTAACACCGGGGAGCTGTTTTTT. This sequence encodes CASSQAPQRVNTGELFF.